What follows are 20 T cell receptor beta chains derived from one specimen sequenced in a study of cytomegalovirus exposure and HLA in healthy donors. Vbeta (60) and Jbeta (13) primers were used in the PCR. Sequencing used immunoSEQ multiplex PCR; TCRdb keeps in-frame clones, though not all of them. The table lists 180,000 or so clones, approximately 86% of them singletons. Sequencing used PBMCs. The receptors shown here come from a woman younger than 45 in good health and CMV-seronegative.

The V and J genes are TRBV4-1 and TRBJ2-5; D not resolved. The CDR3 covers 15 residues. V was cut by 1 base and J by 4 bases, with 13 bases left in between. The germline V gene has CDR1 MGHRA and CDR2 YSYEKL. This CDR3 is CASSQVIRAPETQYF. In DNA, the CDR3 is TGCGCCAGCAGCCAAGTTATTCGAGCTCCAGAGACCCAGTACTTC.

V and J are TRBV27 and TRBJ2-7; 7 bases agree with TRBD1. The CDR3 sequence is 13 residues long. Germline V gene sequence: CDR1 MNHEY, CDR2 SMNVEV (reference sequence). Losses at the gene ends were 7 bases for V and 7 bases for J; bases not matched to a gene: 10. The CDR3 reads CASTNRGTKEQYF. CDR3 bases: TGTGCCAGCACCAACAGGGGTACGAAAGAGCAGTACTTC.

The rearrangement links TRBV9 to TRBJ2-7, with TRBD2 as a possible D gene (6 bases). The CDR3 is made up of 14 amino acids. The germline gives CDR1 SGDLS, CDR2 YYNGEE. V lost 1 base and J lost 0, with 8 bases in between. The CDR3 reads CASSVSSASYEQYF. Written as DNA, the CDR3 is TGTGCCAGCAGCGTATCTAGCGCCTCCTACGAGCAGTACTTC. The whole variable domain, filled in from reference TRBV9 and TRBJ2-7, reads DSGVTQTPKHLITATGQRVTLRCSPRSGDLSVYWYQQSLDQGLQFLIQYYNGEERAKGNILERFSAQQFPDLHSELNLSSLELGDSALYFCASSVSSASYEQYFGPGTRLTVT.

J is TRBJ2-1 and V is TRBV28; D is ambiguous. Trimming took 8 bases from V and 1 from J, leaving 9 bases between them. The CDR3 sequence is 13 residues long. Germline V gene sequence: CDR1 MDHEN, CDR2 SYDVKM. DNA of the CDR3: TGTGCCAGCTTAGAGGCATCCTACAATGAGCAGTTCTTC. Amino acid sequence: CASLEASYNEQFF.

The chain employs TRBV7-9 and TRBJ2-1; maybe TRBD1 (5 bases). The CDR3 totals 15 residues. Germline assignment: CDR1 SEHNR and CDR2 FQNEAQ (reference sequence). Deletions cut 4 bases from V and 6 bases from J, with 16 bases between. As DNA, the CDR3 is TGTGCCAGCAGCTCAAATCAGGGTTCGGGCAATGAGCAGTTCTTC. The encoded protein is CASSSNQGSGNEQFF.

The chain recombines TRBV11-2 with TRBJ2-5; no clear D. Germline assignment: CDR1 SGHAT and CDR2 FQNNGV. CDR3 size: 16 residues. With 0 bases removed from V and 5 bases from J, the gap between germline ends came to 16 bases. The CDR3: CASSLDPPPLGETQYF. The CDR3 DNA is TGTGCCAGCAGCTTAGATCCGCCCCCCCTCGGGGAGACCCAGTACTTC.

V and J are TRBV28 and TRBJ1-5; 7 positions match TRBD1. Germline V gene lookup returns CDR1 MDHEN and CDR2 SYDVKM. The CDR3 extends over 15 amino acids. V gave up 6 bases and J gave up 7 bases; unmatched junction bases: 12. The CDR3 loop reads CASSPVRGLGQPQHF. The CDR3 DNA reads TGTGCCAGCAGCCCCGTGAGGGGGCTAGGGCAGCCCCAGCATTTT.

V usage is TRBV5-5 and J usage is TRBJ2-2; D uncertain. CDR1 and CDR2 from the germline V gene are SGHKS and YYEKEE (reference sequence). The CDR3 covers 14 residues. Trimming removed 4 bases at V and 1 base at J, with 8 bases between. CDR3 protein: CASSPYVNTGELFF. The DNA for the CDR3 is TGTGCCAGCAGCCCCTATGTGAACACCGGGGAGCTGTTTTTT. Supplemented by reference TRBV5-5 and TRBJ2-2, the full variable domain reads DAGVTQSPTHLIKTRGQQVTLRCSPISGHKSVSWYQQVLGQGPQFIFQYYEKEERGRGNFPDRFSARQFPNYSSELNVNALLLGDSALYLCASSPYVNTGELFFGEGSRLTVL.

The chain carries TRBV5-1 and TRBJ2-1; 12 bases are a match to TRBD2. From germline, CDR1 is SGHRS and CDR2 YFSETQ. J gave up 8 bases and V 1 base, and 4 bases lay outside the gene matches. The CDR3 is 15 residues long. The CDR3 here is CASSLRTSGTDEQFF. In DNA form, the CDR3 reads TGCGCCAGCAGCTTGCGGACTAGCGGGACCGATGAGCAGTTCTTC.

This chain connects TRBV2 to TRBJ2-2, with D possibly TRBD2 on 6 matching bases. The CDR3 is 15 amino acids. CDR1 SNHLY and CDR2 FYNNEI come from the germline V gene. Trimming left V 3 bases short and J 1 base short, with 9 bases between. The CDR3 sequence: CASSDASENTGELFF. DNA for the CDR3: TGTGCCAGCAGTGATGCTAGCGAGAACACCGGGGAGCTGTTTTTT.

CDR3 coding DNA: TGTGCCAGCAGTGAACAGTATTTGAACACTGAAGCTTTCTTT. This sequence encodes CASSEQYLNTEAFF. The chain combines TRBV6-1 with TRBJ1-1; D uncertain. The ends were cut back, 2 bases at V and 0 bases at J, with 7 bases in the middle. CDR3 size: 14 residues. From germline, CDR1 is MNHNS and CDR2 SASEGT.

The sample holds one count of this clone. The chain is built from TRBV28 and TRBJ2-7; D may be TRBD2 (6 bases). This CDR3 comprises 13 residues. CDR1 and CDR2 from the germline V gene are MDHEN and SYDVKM. V lost 5 bases, J lost 5 bases, and 13 bases lay in between. The chain's CDR3 is CASSPGTFHEQYF. The CDR3, as DNA: TGTGCCAGCAGTCCCGGGACTTTCCACGAGCAGTACTTC.

The CDR3 region has the DNA TGTGCCAGCACCACAGGACAGGTTGCGGATACGCAGTATTTT. This sequence encodes CASTTGQVADTQYF. The J gene is TRBJ2-3, the V gene TRBV6-1, with 7 bases that match TRBD1. CDR3 length: 14 residues. Germline lookup yields CDR1 MNHNS and CDR2 SASEGT. The V gene end was trimmed by 7 bases and the J gene end by 6 bases; junction bases not matched to a gene: 10.

This rearrangement joins TRBV19 to TRBJ2-7, with 9 positions matching TRBD1. With V trimmed by 5 bases and J by 1 base, 6 bases remained unmatched. CDR3 length: 15 amino acids. CDR1 LNHDA and CDR2 SQIVND come from the germline V gene (reference sequence). The CDR3 DNA reads TGTGCCAGTAGTCGACGGACAGGGGAATCCTACGAGCAGTACTTC. This encodes CASSRRTGESYEQYF. Variable domain in full (rest from reference TRBV19 and TRBJ2-7): DGGITQSPKYLFRKEGQNVTLSCEQNLNHDAMYWYRQDPGQGLRLIYYSQIVNDFQKGDIAEGYSVSREKKESFPLTVTSAQKNPTAFYLCASSRRTGESYEQYFGPGTRLTVT.

The chain is built from TRBV5-1 and TRBJ2-7, with D maybe TRBD2 (7 bases). CDR1 is SGHRS and CDR2 is YFSETQ in the germline V gene. CDR3 size: 16 residues. Trimming left V 6 bases short and J 7 bases short, with 26 bases between. The CDR3 spells CASNLLGGDTAGEQYF. The CDR3 coding sequence is TGCGCCAGCAACCTATTGGGGGGGGACACCGCTGGAGAGCAGTACTTC.

This clone was seen just once. The genes are TRBV28 and TRBJ1-1; no definite D call. The V end was cut by 8 bases, the J end by 7 bases, with 14 bases between. CDR3 length equals 12 residues. Looked up from germline, CDR1 is MDHEN and CDR2 is SYDVKM. Written as DNA, the CDR3 is TGTGCCAGCGGGTCCGGGAATGGTGAAGCTTTCTTT. Translating gives CASGSGNGEAFF.

The chain employs TRBV4-2 and TRBJ2-7, with 9 bases matching TRBD2. V was pared by 4 bases and J by 5 bases, with 12 bases of the junction left unmatched. CDR1 and CDR2 from the germline V gene are LGHNA and YNFKEQ. This CDR3 has 16 amino acids. Here the CDR3 DNA reads TGTGCCAGCAGCCTGGATAGCGGGAGTGTAGGCGACGAGCAGTACTTC. Its translation: CASSLDSGSVGDEQYF.

CDR3 protein: CASSSDTEGNIQYF. The CDR3 DNA is TGCGCCAGCAGCTCTGACACCGAGGGAAACATTCAGTACTTC. This rearrangement joins TRBV5-1 to TRBJ2-4, with D perhaps matching TRBD2 (5 bases). CDR1 and CDR2 from the germline V gene are SGHRS and YFSETQ. The CDR3 has 14 amino acids. Trimming left V 3 bases short and J 6 bases short, with 13 bases between. Using reference TRBV5-1 and TRBJ2-4 for the parts outside the CDR3, the full variable domain is KAGVTQTPRYLIKTRGQQVTLSCSPISGHRSVSWYQQTPGQGLQFLFEYFSETQRNKGNFPGRFSGRQFSNSRSEMNVSTLELGDSALYLCASSSDTEGNIQYFGAGTRLSVL.

This chain connects TRBV5-1 to TRBJ2-5; 9 positions agree with TRBD2. This CDR3 spans 15 amino acids. V dropped 0 bases and J dropped 5; count of bases not matched to a gene: 5. In germline, CDR1 is SGHRS, CDR2 YFSETQ. The CDR3 loop is CASSLGSGGWETQYF. CDR3 in DNA: TGCGCCAGCAGCTTGGGTAGCGGGGGATGGGAGACCCAGTACTTC.

The rearrangement joins TRBV7-3 to TRBJ2-1; weak D call: TRBD1 (5 bases). Germline loops: CDR1 SGHTA, CDR2 FQGTGA. V gave up 5 bases and J gave up 2 bases, with 13 bases separating them. The CDR3 is 15 amino acids. The CDR3 nucleotides are TGTGCCAGCAGCCCAGGGTATACAACCTACAATGAGCAGTTCTTC. Protein: CASSPGYTTYNEQFF.